These 17 T cell receptor delta chains originate from one sample sequenced in a study of gamma-delta T cells after stem cell transplantation. TCRdb re-called the RT-PCR reads with CATT. The sample consists of 12,000 to 15,000 delta-chain clones, roughly 30% of them appearing once. The sample comprised gamma-delta T cells. The receptor set was obtained from a human donor. It is not recorded whose cells these are; they may come from a transplant donor.

The genes are TRAV29/DV5 and TRDJ1; TRDD3 matches 7 bases. Looked up from germline, CDR1 is NSMFDY and CDR2 is ISSIKDK. Germline trimming cut 1 base from V and 0 bases from J; bases unmatched to any gene: 18. The CDR3 consists of 19 residues. The CDR3 is CAASSRSGLVGGHTDKLIF. The CDR3 DNA follows: TGTGCAGCAAGCTCCCGTAGCGGATTAGTTGGGGGACACACCGATAAACTCATCTTT.

The chain joins TRDV2 to TRDJ1; perhaps TRDD3 as D (5 bases). V lost 0 bases and J 0 bases, leaving 19 bases between the germline ends. The CDR3 is 18 residues long. Germline CDR1 reads GEAIGNYY; CDR2 reads EKD. The CDR3 region is CACDTGRGAIPYTDKLIF. The CDR3 region has the DNA TGTGCCTGTGACACCGGAAGGGGGGCCATCCCGTACACCGATAAACTCATCTTT.

This clone was counted between two and nine times. The V gene is TRDV3, the J gene TRDJ1; D not certain. CDR3 length: 11 residues. V lost 2 bases, J lost 1 base, and 5 bases lay in between. Germline lookup yields CDR1 TVYSNPD and CDR2 GDNSRS (reference sequence). This CDR3 reads CAFGGTDKLIF. CDR3 nucleotide sequence: TGTGCCTTTGGAGGCACCGATAAACTCATCTTT.

This clone was counted only a few times. The chain links TRDV1 to TRDJ4; 9 bases are shared with TRDD3. Germline-derived CDR1 and CDR2 are TSWWSYY and QGS. The CDR3 is made up of 19 amino acids. V lost 7 bases, J lost 0 bases, and 21 bases stayed unmatched. DNA of the CDR3: TGTGCTCTTGCCAAACAGGGGGACGCTGGGGGATCCTCGGCCAGACCCCTGATCTTT. This gives the protein CALAKQGDAGGSSARPLIF.

This sequence joins TRDV2 and TRDJ3; the match to TRDD3 covers 7 bases. The germline CDR1 and CDR2 sequences are GEAIGNYY and EKD. CDR3 length equals 20 residues. V was clipped by 0 bases and J by 0 bases; unmatched bases: 10. The CDR3 protein is CACDTVQNGGSSWDTRQMFF. The CDR3 nucleotides are TGTGCCTGTGACACCGTCCAGAATGGGGGAAGCTCCTGGGACACCCGACAGATGTTTTTC.

The table lists this clone with a few counts. The chain has TRDV2 and TRDJ3; TRDD3 matches 7 bases. Germline V lookup: CDR1 GEAIGNYY, CDR2 EKD. Germline trimming cut 0 bases from V and 0 bases from J; bases unmatched to any gene: 7. The CDR3 spans 19 residues. The CDR3 loop reads CACDTVWGKRSWDTRQMFF. DNA of the CDR3: TGTGCCTGTGACACCGTTTGGGGGAAGCGCTCCTGGGACACCCGACAGATGTTTTTC.

The table lists this clone with a few counts. The chain couples TRDV1 to TRDJ1; D might be TRDD3 (7 bases). From germline, CDR1 is TSWWSYY and CDR2 QGS. CDR3 length: 21 amino acids. With 5 bases removed from V and 0 bases from J, the gap between germline ends came to 31 bases. The chain's CDR3 is CALGPAAFLGPLGAYTDKLIF. CDR3 DNA sequence: TGTGCTCTTGGGCCTGCCGCGTTCCTAGGACCCCTGGGGGCCTACACCGATAAACTCATCTTT.

The chain carries TRDV1 and TRDJ1; weak D call: TRDD3 (5 bases). Germline CDR1 TSWWSYY, CDR2 QGS. V gave up 8 bases and J gave up 5 bases, with 18 bases separating them. The CDR3 covers 14 residues. The CDR3: CALSLFRWIDKLIF. CDR3 DNA: TGTGCTCTTTCCTTATTCCGGTGGATAGATAAACTCATCTTT.

About this clone itself: The junction departs from germline at one end; a sequencing error may be responsible. This specimen includes other DNA sequences encoding the same CDR3. The genes are TRAV29/DV5 and TRDJ1; TRDD3 matches at 10 bases. This CDR3 region has 15 residues. The germline CDR1 and CDR2 sequences are NSMFDY and ISSIKDK. DNA of the CDR3: TGTGCCGCAAGCTCGGGTGGCTGGGGGATAGATAAACTCATCTTT. It yields the protein CAASSGGWGIDKLIF.

The chain has TRDV2 and TRDJ3; 8 bases match TRDD3. This CDR3 is built from 18 residues. CDR1 is GEAIGNYY and CDR2 is EKD in the germline V gene. The trim removed 1 base at V and 1 base at J, leaving 5 bases unmatched. The CDR3 reads CACDTGDIFSWDTRQMFF. Written as DNA, the CDR3 is TGTGCCTGTGACACGGGGGATATTTTTTCCTGGGACACCCGACAGATGTTTTTC.

The chain couples TRDV2 to TRDJ3; TRDD3 agrees at 8 bases. The CDR3 extends over 19 amino acids. J was trimmed by 0 bases and V by 0 bases; bases with no gene match: 6. In germline, CDR1 is GEAIGNYY, CDR2 EKD. The DNA of the CDR3 is TGTGCCTGTGACACCATCTGGGGGAAGAGCTCCTGGGACACCCGACAGATGTTTTTC. Protein sequence: CACDTIWGKSSWDTRQMFF.

Relative to its sample, this clone is medium-sized. The rearrangement joins TRDV2 to TRDJ3; the match to TRDD3 covers 8 bases. V dropped 1 base and J dropped 0; count of bases not matched to a gene: 7. CDR1 is GEAIGNYY and CDR2 is EKD in the germline V gene. This CDR3 region has 19 residues. CDR3 sequence reads: CACDTYWGPFSWDTRQMFF. The CDR3 nucleotides read TGTGCCTGTGACACTTACTGGGGGCCCTTCTCCTGGGACACCCGACAGATGTTTTTC.

This clone showed up just a few times. The chain uses TRDV3 and TRDJ1, with 9 bases lining up with TRDD3. Losses at the gene ends were 1 base for V and 0 bases for J; bases not matched to a gene: 15. Germline-derived CDR1 and CDR2 are TVYSNPD and GDNSRS (reference sequence). The CDR3 extends over 18 amino acids. For the CDR3, the DNA is TGTGCCTTTAAAACGGGCTGGGGGATTCGGGGGTACACCGATAAACTCATCTTT. Translated, it gives CAFKTGWGIRGYTDKLIF.

The chain carries TRDV1 and TRDJ3, with 8 bases that match TRDD3. The CDR3 consists of 21 residues. Germline V lookup: CDR1 TSWWSYY, CDR2 QGS. Trimming took 1 base from V and 0 from J; bases not matched to a gene: 11. This chain's CDR3 is CALGEHVNWGYSSWDTRQMFF. As DNA, the CDR3 is TGTGCTCTTGGGGAACATGTTAACTGGGGGTACAGCTCCTGGGACACCCGACAGATGTTTTTC.

This clone turned up a few times. With a much larger clone just one base away, this may be a read error. The V gene is TRDV2, the J gene TRDJ3; 11 nucleotides agree with TRDD3. Trimming at V came to 3 bases and at J to 2 bases, leaving 2 bases not matched to a gene. The CDR3 loop spans 17 amino acids. The V gene's germline CDR1 is GEAIGNYY and CDR2 EKD. As DNA, the CDR3 is TGTGCCTGTGACTTACTGGGGGATACCTGGGACACCCGACAGATGTTTTTC. Its protein product is CACDLLGDTWDTRQMFF.

J is TRDJ4 and V is TRDV1; 11 bases are shared with TRDD3. Trimming removed 1 base from V and 3 bases from J; junction bases left unmatched: 19. From germline, CDR1 is TSWWSYY and CDR2 QGS. This CDR3 contains 20 residues. CDR3 amino acids: CALGERVARPDGGYAGPLIF. The CDR3 DNA is TGTGCTCTTGGGGAACGGGTTGCGAGGCCAGATGGGGGATACGCGGGACCCCTGATCTTT.

Details on this clone: A junction boundary mismatches the germline segment, possibly from a read error. The rearrangement uses TRDV2 and TRDJ3, with 9 nucleotides matching TRDD3. The CDR3 consists of 18 residues. Per germline, CDR1 GEAIGNYY and CDR2 EKD. CDR3 protein: CACDPYWGRPWDTRKMFF. The CDR3 DNA is TGTGCCTGTGACCCTTACTGGGGGAGACCCTGGGACACCCGAAAGATGTTTTTC.